The rows below give T cell receptor beta chains drawn from one sample of a study of control samples from healthy donors and cancer patients. Assay: immunoSEQ multiplex PCR; the TCRdb copy retains only in-frame clones and omits some. The data contain 170,000 or so clones, approximately 94% of them singletons. The sequenced sample consisted of blood. The source is a woman younger than 35 in good health. The CDR3 runs from the conserved cysteine through the conserved F or W. A D gene is named only where the DNA matches it firmly. Size is stated for part of the rows, as once, few or many counts, or as a class when the clone is expanded.

v_gene: TRBV5-4
abundance: -
d_gene: TRBD1
j_gene: TRBJ1-1
CDR3aa: CASSLDRALMNTEAFF
CDR3nt: TGTGCCAGCAGCCTGGACAGGGCCCTAATGAACACTGAAGCTTTCTTT

v_gene: TRBV5-6
abundance: -
d_gene: -
j_gene: TRBJ2-1
CDR3aa: CASSSTTISYNEQFF
CDR3nt: TGTGCCAGCAGCTCAACCACGATCTCCTACAATGAGCAGTTCTTC

v_gene: TRBV18
abundance: -
d_gene: -
j_gene: TRBJ1-1
CDR3aa: CASSGSPLNTEAFF
CDR3nt: TGTGCCAGCTCAGGGTCCCCTCTCAACACTGAAGCTTTCTTT

v_gene: TRBV6-6
abundance: -
d_gene: -
j_gene: TRBJ2-2
CDR3aa: CASTRQGLRAVGELFF
CDR3nt: TGTGCCAGCACTAGGCAAGGACTCCGGGCGGTCGGGGAGCTGTTTTTT

v_gene: TRBV6-2/TRBV6-3
abundance: -
d_gene: -
j_gene: TRBJ2-3
CDR3aa: CASSYDVGGLPTQYF
CDR3nt: TGTGCCAGCAGTTACGATGTGGGGGGCCTCCCTACGCAGTATTTT

v_gene: TRBV19
abundance: few
d_gene: TRBD1
j_gene: TRBJ1-2
CDR3aa: CASSIGGQMNYGYTF
CDR3nt: TGTGCCAGTAGTATAGGGGGACAGATGAACTATGGCTACACCTTC

v_gene: TRBV4-3
abundance: -
d_gene: -
j_gene: TRBJ1-1
CDR3aa: CASSQEESVGNTEAFF
CDR3nt: TGCGCCAGCAGCCAAGAGGAGAGTGTGGGGAACACTGAAGCTTTCTTT

v_gene: TRBV20-1
abundance: -
d_gene: -
j_gene: TRBJ1-1
CDR3aa: CSASGEMNTEAFF
CDR3nt: TGCAGTGCTAGTGGGGAGATGAACACTGAAGCTTTCTTT

v_gene: TRBV6-5
abundance: -
d_gene: -
j_gene: TRBJ2-3
CDR3aa: CASSYGRTDTQYF
CDR3nt: TGTGCCAGCAGTTACGGCCGCACAGATACGCAGTATTTT

v_gene: TRBV12-3/TRBV12-4
abundance: -
d_gene: -
j_gene: TRBJ1-4
CDR3aa: CASSLHREKLFF
CDR3nt: TGTGCCAGCAGTTTACATCGGGAAAAACTGTTTTTT

v_gene: TRBV28
abundance: -
d_gene: -
j_gene: TRBJ2-7
CDR3aa: CASSLGSVDSYEQYF
CDR3nt: TGTGCCAGCAGCCTAGGGTCCGTGGACTCCTACGAGCAGTACTTC

v_gene: TRBV3-1/TRBV3-2
abundance: -
d_gene: -
j_gene: TRBJ1-3
CDR3aa: CASSPTYSGNTIYF
CDR3nt: TGTGCCAGCAGTCCGACCTACTCTGGAAACACCATATATTTT

v_gene: TRBV4-3
abundance: -
d_gene: -
j_gene: TRBJ1-2
CDR3aa: CASSHRGGHYGYTF
CDR3nt: TGCGCCAGCAGTCATAGGGGGGGGCACTATGGCTACACCTTC

v_gene: TRBV19
abundance: -
d_gene: TRBD1
j_gene: TRBJ2-3
CDR3aa: CASSISPRQGSQYF
CDR3nt: TGTGCCAGTAGTATTAGCCCGAGACAGGGGTCGCAGTATTTT

v_gene: TRBV5-1
abundance: -
d_gene: TRBD2
j_gene: TRBJ2-3
CDR3aa: CASSPGVAGSYTDTQYF
CDR3nt: TGCGCCAGCAGCCCAGGGGTAGCGGGGAGTTACACAGATACGCAGTATTTT

v_gene: TRBV11-2
abundance: -
d_gene: -
j_gene: TRBJ2-6
CDR3aa: CASSLLRLGANVLTF
CDR3nt: TGTGCCAGCAGCTTACTCCGCTTAGGGGCCAACGTCCTGACTTTC

v_gene: TRBV6-5
abundance: -
d_gene: TRBD1
j_gene: TRBJ2-7
CDR3aa: CASSRDRGYEQYF
CDR3nt: TGTGCCAGCAGCCGGGACAGGGGGTACGAGCAGTACTTC

v_gene: TRBV28
abundance: once
d_gene: -
j_gene: TRBJ1-1
CDR3aa: CASSPLRRVNTEAFF
CDR3nt: TGTGCCAGCAGTCCACTCCGGAGGGTGAACACTGAAGCTTTCTTT

v_gene: TRBV6-2/TRBV6-3
abundance: once
d_gene: -
j_gene: TRBJ2-7
CDR3aa: CASSQSVFYEQYF
CDR3nt: TGTGCCAGCAGCCAATCAGTATTTTACGAGCAGTACTTC

v_gene: TRBV18
abundance: -
d_gene: -
j_gene: TRBJ2-6
CDR3aa: CASSPPSGANVLTF
CDR3nt: TGTGCCAGCTCACCTCCCTCTGGGGCCAACGTCCTGACTTTC

v_gene: TRBV11-2
abundance: -
d_gene: TRBD2
j_gene: TRBJ2-7
CDR3aa: CASSFERDAYEQYF
CDR3nt: TGTGCCAGCAGCTTTGAGCGGGATGCCTACGAGCAGTACTTC

v_gene: TRBV11-3
abundance: -
d_gene: TRBD1
j_gene: TRBJ1-1
CDR3aa: CASSKDRGSNTEAFF
CDR3nt: TGTGCCAGCAGCAAGGACAGGGGTAGCAACACTGAAGCTTTCTTT

v_gene: TRBV19
abundance: -
d_gene: -
j_gene: TRBJ2-2
CDR3aa: CASSIYEDTGELFF
CDR3nt: TGTGCCAGTAGTATTTATGAGGACACCGGGGAGCTGTTTTTT

v_gene: TRBV19
abundance: -
d_gene: TRBD1
j_gene: TRBJ1-3
CDR3aa: CASSIGQGPGNTIYF
CDR3nt: TGTGCCAGTAGTATCGGACAGGGCCCTGGAAACACCATATATTTT

v_gene: TRBV9
abundance: -
d_gene: TRBD2
j_gene: TRBJ2-5
CDR3aa: CASSFPGLGKETQYF
CDR3nt: TGTGCCAGCAGCTTCCCGGGACTAGGGAAAGAGACCCAGTACTTC

v_gene: TRBV9
abundance: once
d_gene: -
j_gene: TRBJ2-1
CDR3aa: CASSVGRLAVNEQFF
CDR3nt: TGTGCCAGCAGCGTAGGGCGGCTAGCAGTCAATGAGCAGTTCTTC

v_gene: TRBV7-3
abundance: -
d_gene: -
j_gene: TRBJ1-1
CDR3aa: CASSLQGNTEAFF
CDR3nt: TGTGCCAGCAGCTTACAGGGGAACACTGAAGCTTTCTTT

v_gene: TRBV5-1
abundance: few
d_gene: -
j_gene: TRBJ2-2
CDR3aa: CASSFQLPNTGELFF
CDR3nt: TGCGCCAGCAGCTTCCAGCTACCGAACACCGGGGAGCTGTTTTTT

v_gene: TRBV6-5
abundance: -
d_gene: -
j_gene: TRBJ2-1
CDR3aa: CASSNLVEHEQFF
CDR3nt: TGTGCCAGCAGTAACCTAGTAGAGCATGAGCAGTTCTTC

v_gene: TRBV6-5
abundance: -
d_gene: TRBD1
j_gene: TRBJ1-4
CDR3aa: CASSHRGSEKLFF
CDR3nt: TGTGCCAGCAGCCACAGGGGCAGTGAAAAACTGTTTTTT

v_gene: TRBV12-3/TRBV12-4
abundance: once
d_gene: -
j_gene: TRBJ1-2
CDR3aa: CASSYNRNYGYTF
CDR3nt: TGTGCCAGCAGTTACAACCGTAACTATGGCTACACCTTC

v_gene: TRBV5-1
abundance: -
d_gene: -
j_gene: TRBJ1-1
CDR3aa: CASSFGWEGPRGEAFF
CDR3nt: TGCGCCAGCAGCTTCGGGTGGGAGGGCCCGAGGGGTGAAGCTTTCTTT

v_gene: TRBV7-9
abundance: -
d_gene: -
j_gene: TRBJ1-1
CDR3aa: CASSLGQGDINEAFF
CDR3nt: TGTGCCAGCAGCTTAGGTCAGGGAGACATAAATGAAGCTTTCTTT

v_gene: TRBV28
abundance: -
d_gene: -
j_gene: TRBJ2-1
CDR3aa: CASSFGLVVEQFF
CDR3nt: TGTGCCAGCAGTTTTGGTCTCGTGGTTGAGCAGTTCTTC

v_gene: TRBV5-4
abundance: -
d_gene: -
j_gene: TRBJ2-7
CDR3aa: CASSGGGSEQYF
CDR3nt: TGTGCCAGCAGCGGGGGCGGTTCCGAGCAGTACTTC

v_gene: TRBV7-9
abundance: -
d_gene: -
j_gene: TRBJ2-1
CDR3aa: CASSPTGGRAHNEQFF
CDR3nt: TGTGCCAGCAGCCCAACGGGGGGCCGCGCCCACAATGAGCAGTTCTTC

v_gene: TRBV15
abundance: -
d_gene: -
j_gene: TRBJ2-2
CDR3aa: CATSSPPGSTTGELFF
CDR3nt: TGTGCCACCAGCAGCCCCCCCGGGAGCACTACCGGGGAGCTGTTTTTT

v_gene: TRBV2
abundance: -
d_gene: -
j_gene: TRBJ1-1
CDR3aa: CASTLGDLPTEAFF
CDR3nt: TGTGCCAGCACCCTAGGGGATCTCCCTACTGAAGCTTTCTTT

v_gene: TRBV3-1/TRBV3-2
abundance: -
d_gene: -
j_gene: TRBJ1-6
CDR3aa: CASSSRGGGDNSPLHF
CDR3nt: TGTGCCAGCAGCTCCCGGGGCGGAGGTGATAATTCACCCCTCCACTTT

v_gene: TRBV19
abundance: -
d_gene: -
j_gene: TRBJ1-4
CDR3aa: CASRRVDNEKLFF
CDR3nt: TGTGCCAGTAGACGGGTAGATAATGAAAAACTGTTTTTT

v_gene: TRBV28
abundance: few
d_gene: -
j_gene: TRBJ1-5
CDR3aa: CASKRGNQPQHF
CDR3nt: TGTGCCAGCAAACGGGGGAATCAGCCCCAGCATTTT

v_gene: TRBV7-9
abundance: -
d_gene: -
j_gene: TRBJ2-1
CDR3aa: CASSLTAGVYNEQFF
CDR3nt: TGTGCCAGCAGCTTAACGGCAGGGGTCTACAATGAGCAGTTCTTC

v_gene: TRBV10-1
abundance: -
d_gene: -
j_gene: TRBJ2-3
CDR3aa: CASSEDGGTDTQYF
CDR3nt: TGCGCCAGCAGTGAAGACGGGGGCACAGATACGCAGTATTTT

v_gene: TRBV19
abundance: -
d_gene: TRBD1
j_gene: TRBJ1-3
CDR3aa: CASGDRGNSGNTIYF
CDR3nt: TGTGCCAGTGGGGACAGGGGGAACTCTGGAAACACCATATATTTT

v_gene: TRBV19
abundance: once
d_gene: -
j_gene: TRBJ2-5
CDR3aa: CASSRKGGPEETQYF
CDR3nt: TGTGCCAGTAGTAGGAAGGGAGGACCCGAAGAGACCCAGTACTTC

v_gene: TRBV4-1
abundance: -
d_gene: -
j_gene: TRBJ1-4
CDR3aa: CASSQDPPRGRLFNEKLFF
CDR3nt: TGCGCCAGCAGCCAAGATCCTCCCAGGGGAAGACTTTTTAATGAAAAACTGTTTTTT

v_gene: TRBV27
abundance: -
d_gene: -
j_gene: TRBJ1-5
CDR3aa: CASSLGRGSPQHF
CDR3nt: TGTGCCAGCAGTTTAGGGAGGGGATCGCCCCAGCATTTT

v_gene: TRBV14
abundance: once
d_gene: -
j_gene: TRBJ1-5
CDR3aa: CASSQDRNQPQHF
CDR3nt: TGTGCCAGCAGCCAAGATCGTAATCAGCCCCAGCATTTT

v_gene: TRBV5-1
abundance: -
d_gene: -
j_gene: TRBJ1-1
CDR3aa: CASSWGVQVNTEAFF
CDR3nt: TGCGCCAGCAGCTGGGGGGTCCAGGTGAACACTGAAGCTTTCTTT

v_gene: TRBV7-9
abundance: -
d_gene: -
j_gene: TRBJ1-1
CDR3aa: CASSPRRIEAFF
CDR3nt: TGTGCCAGCAGCCCCAGGAGGATTGAAGCTTTCTTT

v_gene: TRBV4-2
abundance: -
d_gene: TRBD2
j_gene: TRBJ2-3
CDR3aa: CASSQDSPSGSTDTQYF
CDR3nt: TGTGCCAGCAGCCAAGATTCCCCTAGCGGGAGCACAGATACGCAGTATTTT

v_gene: TRBV18
abundance: -
d_gene: TRBD1
j_gene: TRBJ2-5
CDR3aa: CASSPYRQGRQETQYF
CDR3nt: TGTGCCAGCTCACCTTACCGACAGGGGAGGCAAGAGACCCAGTACTTC

v_gene: TRBV29-1
abundance: -
d_gene: -
j_gene: TRBJ1-2
CDR3aa: CSAGEINYGYTF
CDR3nt: TGCAGCGCTGGGGAGATCAACTATGGCTACACCTTC

v_gene: TRBV13
abundance: -
d_gene: TRBD2
j_gene: TRBJ2-5
CDR3aa: CASSLGFAGLAGETQYF
CDR3nt: TGTGCCAGCAGCTTAGGCTTTGCAGGACTAGCGGGAGAGACCCAGTACTTC

v_gene: TRBV4-1
abundance: -
d_gene: TRBD2
j_gene: TRBJ2-3
CDR3aa: CASRQTSGRYADTQYF
CDR3nt: TGCGCCAGCAGGCAGACTAGCGGGAGATACGCAGATACGCAGTATTTT